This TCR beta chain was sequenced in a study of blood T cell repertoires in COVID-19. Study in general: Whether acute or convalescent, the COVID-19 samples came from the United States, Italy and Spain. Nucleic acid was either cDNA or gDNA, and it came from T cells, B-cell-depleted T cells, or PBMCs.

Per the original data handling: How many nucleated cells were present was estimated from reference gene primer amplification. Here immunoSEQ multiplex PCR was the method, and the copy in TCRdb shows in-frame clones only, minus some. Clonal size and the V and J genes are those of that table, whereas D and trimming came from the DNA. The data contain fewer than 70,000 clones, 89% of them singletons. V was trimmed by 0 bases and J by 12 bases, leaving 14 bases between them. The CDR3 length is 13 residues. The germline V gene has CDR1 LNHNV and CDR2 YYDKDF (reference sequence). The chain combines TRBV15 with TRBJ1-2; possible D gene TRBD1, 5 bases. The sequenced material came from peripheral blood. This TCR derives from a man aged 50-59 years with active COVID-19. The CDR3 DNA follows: TGTGCCACCAGCAGAGAGGGAGGACCCAGGGACACCTTC. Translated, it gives CATSREGGPRDTF.